The 22 T cell receptor beta chains below come from one sample, sequenced in a study of Graves' ophthalmopathy and Graves' hyperthyroidism. RNA served as the template for amplifying TCR beta CDR3 regions. The authors performed first-round RT-PCR with HTBI primers and then a second-round multiplex PCR. TCRdb analysed the multiplex PCR reads with MiXCR anew, one entry per CDR3 protein. Of some 390,000 distinct CDR3 sequences in the sample, about 17% are singletons; the top ten hold 1.5% to 2%. Input material: peripheral blood. These receptor sequences come from a woman between 18 and 30 years old with Graves' ophthalmopathy.

This clonotype has ten or more counts. The chain has TRBV11-2 and TRBJ2-7; 7 positions match TRBD1. V lost 4 bases to trimming and J lost 2 bases; unmatched junction nucleotides: 14. Germline V gene data show CDR1 as SGHAT and CDR2 as FQNNGV. The CDR3 is 17 residues long. The chain's CDR3 is CASSSARGTVNPYEQYF. DNA for the CDR3: TGTGCCAGCAGCTCCGCTAGGGGGACAGTAAACCCCTACGAGCAGTACTTC.

This clonotype has a count of ten or more. This chain connects TRBV19 to TRBJ2-2; D possibly uses TRBD1 or TRBD2 (5 bases each). The V gene lost 8 bases and the J gene lost 2 bases, with 18 bases spanning the gap. CDR3 length: 16 amino acids. Germline values: CDR1 LNHDA, CDR2 SQIVND (reference sequence). The CDR3 here is CASGTLLVDNTGELFF. For the CDR3, the DNA is TGTGCCAGTGGGACCTTGTTGGTGGATAACACCGGGGAGCTGTTTTTT.

This clonotype was detected ten times or more. The CDR3 end shows no conserved phenylalanine or tryptophan, and so a read error is likely. It is unclear where the CDR3 begins or ends on the DNA, so no DNA is shown, and the CDR3 is as TCRdb lists it. J is TRBJ1-3 and V is TRBV30. Germline V CDR1 and CDR2: GTSNPN, SVGIG (reference sequence). The CDR3 comprises 12 residues, both ends counted. The CDR3 here is CAWSVEAGGLEV.

This clonotype was counted ten times or more. The J gene is TRBJ1-2, the V gene TRBV19; the D is unclear. V gave up 9 bases and J gave up 0 bases, with 23 bases separating them. The CDR3 spans 17 residues. Germline V CDR1 and CDR2: LNHDA, SQIVND (reference sequence). The CDR3 loop reads CASLLRGGSEANYGYTF. As DNA, the CDR3 is TGTGCCAGCCTCCTTCGGGGAGGGTCGGAAGCTAACTATGGCTACACCTTC.

CDR3 bases: TGTGCCAGCAGTACCCAGGGACTGGACTACGAGCAGTACTTC. The encoded protein is CASSTQGLDYEQYF. The rearrangement links TRBV6-1 to TRBJ2-7; D might be TRBD2 (6 bases). CDR3 length: 14 amino acids. V lost 5 bases and J lost 3, with 14 bases in between. Germline CDR1 is MNHNS and CDR2 is SASEGT.

The table lists this clonotype with many counts. This rearrangement joins TRBV7-9 to TRBJ2-5; D gene unclear. The CDR3 extends over 14 amino acids. Trimming left V 10 bases short and J 2 bases short, with 17 bases between. CDR1 SEHNR and CDR2 FQNEAQ come from the germline V gene (reference sequence). CDR3 sequence: CATRGALEQETQYF. CDR3 sequence (DNA): TGTGCCACCCGCGGTGCTTTAGAGCAAGAGACCCAGTACTTC.

This clonotype was observed a few times. CDR3: CASSYVAGTGKGGYTF. DNA for the CDR3: TGTGCCAGCAGTTACGTCGCCGGGACAGGGAAGGGTGGCTACACCTTC. V gene TRBV6-5 combines with J gene TRBJ1-2; TRBD1 matches at 9 bases. J lost 7 bases, V lost 2 bases, and 11 bases had no gene match. Germline CDR1 is MNHEY and CDR2 is SVGAGI. This CDR3 comprises 16 residues.

This rearrangement joins TRBV9 to TRBJ2-7; 8 bases match TRBD2. This CDR3 comprises 14 residues. Germline lookup yields CDR1 SGDLS and CDR2 YYNGEE. The ends lost 2 bases at V and 5 bases at J; junction bases unmatched: 6. CDR3 loop: CASSVSGGLDEQYF. The DNA of the CDR3 is TGTGCCAGCAGCGTCTCGGGAGGGCTCGACGAGCAGTACTTC.

At least ten counts were recorded for this clonotype. V usage is TRBV20-1 and J usage is TRBJ2-7; 8 nucleotides match TRBD2. J gave up 4 bases and V 6 bases, and 8 bases lay outside the gene matches. Germline V gene sequence: CDR1 DFQATT, CDR2 SNEGSKA (reference sequence). The CDR3 is 13 amino acids. The CDR3 protein is CSAATAGVYEQYF. CDR3 sequence (DNA): TGCAGTGCCGCAACAGCGGGGGTTTACGAGCAGTACTTC.

The chain recombines TRBV14 with TRBJ2-7; D is undetermined. The V and J ends lost 0 bases and 6 bases respectively, with 6 bases between them. The germline CDR1 and CDR2 sequences are SGHDN and FVKESK. The CDR3 runs 12 residues. In nucleotides, the CDR3 is TGTGCCAGCAGCCAAGATTATGCCGAGCAGTACTTC. Translated, it gives CASSQDYAEQYF.

This clonotype was detected ten times or more. The rearrangement uses TRBV20-1 and TRBJ2-5; no clear D. The germline V and J ends were trimmed by 6 bases and 1 base, with 12 bases remaining between them. Germline CDR1 and CDR2: DFQATT and SNEGSKA (reference sequence). The CDR3 loop spans 13 amino acids. CDR3 in amino acids: CSAPLGIQETQYF. DNA for the CDR3: TGCAGTGCCCCACTGGGGATCCAAGAGACCCAGTACTTC.

This clonotype has a count of ten or more. V and J are TRBV30 and TRBJ1-2; tentatively, D is TRBD1 (5 bases). This CDR3 region has 12 residues. V lost 3 bases and J lost 4, with 9 bases in between. Germline V gene lookup returns CDR1 GTSNPN and CDR2 SVGIG (reference sequence). The CDR3 here is CAWSPGGYGYTF. The CDR3 nucleotides read TGTGCCTGGAGCCCCGGGGGCTATGGCTACACCTTC.

This chain uses TRBV28 with TRBJ1-2; D not resolved. CDR1 and CDR2 (germline): MDHEN, SYDVKM. The CDR3 has 15 amino acids. Trimming took off 7 bases at V and 0 bases at J, with 15 bases between the two ends. The CDR3 DNA is TGTGCCAGCACTCTGGGAGGACGGACTAACTATGGCTACACCTTC. Amino acid sequence: CASTLGGRTNYGYTF.

Ten or more counts support this clonotype. This rearrangement joins TRBV29-1 to TRBJ2-5; tentatively, D is TRBD2 (7 bases). This CDR3 is 13 amino acids long. The germline V gene encodes CDR1 SQVTM and CDR2 ANQGSEA. CDR3 DNA sequence: TGCAGTTTAGGCGAGGGAGGGGGAGAGACCCAGTACTTC. Translated, it gives CSLGEGGGETQYF.

This clonotype has only one observation. This chain connects TRBV2 to TRBJ1-1, with 7 bases aligning to TRBD1. CDR1 is SNHLY, CDR2 FYNNEI, per germline. The CDR3 spans 15 residues. V was clipped by 6 bases and J by 5 bases; unmatched bases: 12. CDR3 coding DNA: TGTGCCAGCAGAAACCAGGGGGGGGCAAAAACTGAAGCTTTCTTT. Protein product: CASRNQGGAKTEAFF.

This clonotype was observed at least ten times. A much larger clone differs from this one at a single base, so this may be a read error. The chain is built from TRBV6-1 and TRBJ1-2; the D is unclear. Germline loops: CDR1 MNHNS, CDR2 SASEGT. The CDR3 is 14 amino acids. The CDR3 protein is CASRPDGFIYSYTF. In nucleotides, the CDR3 is TGTGCCAGCAGGCCGGACGGATTTATCTATAGCTACACCTTC.

CDR3 in DNA: TGTGCCAGCAGCTTACACAGCGCGGTCGGGACCGGGGAGCTGTTTTTT. Its protein product is CASSLHSAVGTGELFF. This chain uses TRBV7-3 with TRBJ2-2; D remains ambiguous. Deletions cut 2 bases from V and 5 bases from J, with 15 bases between. CDR3 length equals 16 residues. CDR1 is SGHTA and CDR2 is FQGTGA in the germline V gene.

In its sample, this clonotype was seen many times. V usage is TRBV20-1 and J usage is TRBJ2-7; tentatively, D is TRBD1 (6 bases). The CDR3 sequence is 14 residues long. V lost 3 bases, J lost 0 bases, and 12 bases lay in between. Germline V gene sequence: CDR1 DFQATT, CDR2 SNEGSKA (reference sequence). The CDR3 region is CSARDLRGSYEQYF. Here the CDR3 DNA reads TGCAGTGCTAGGGACCTCAGGGGCTCCTACGAGCAGTACTTC.

Many counts were recorded for this clonotype. The chain uses TRBV19 and TRBJ2-7; 11 positions agree with TRBD1. The CDR3 contains 15 residues. Germline assignment: CDR1 LNHDA and CDR2 SQIVND (reference sequence). V gave up 4 bases and J gave up 2 bases; unmatched junction bases: 4. CDR3 nucleotides: TGTGCCAGTAGTACCGGACAGGGGGCCCCCTACGAGCAGTACTTC. It translates to CASSTGQGAPYEQYF.

In its sample, this clonotype was seen many times. The chain combines TRBV6-2 or TRBV6-3 with TRBJ2-2; possibly TRBD2 for D (6 bases). This CDR3 region has 13 residues. Germline V CDR1 and CDR2: MNHEY, SVGEGT. Trimming pared 4 bases from V and 11 bases from J, leaving 14 bases between. The CDR3 protein is CASSSIRAGELFF. Written as DNA, the CDR3 is TGTGCCAGCAGTTCTATCAGGGCGGGAGAGCTGTTTTTT.

This clonotype was detected many times. The chain links TRBV12-3 or TRBV12-4 to TRBJ2-1; 10 nucleotides line up with TRBD2. The V gene end was trimmed by 10 bases and the J gene end by 3 bases; junction bases not matched to a gene: 12. The CDR3 length is 16 residues. This CDR3 reads CAIQFLASGSYNEQFF. The CDR3 DNA is TGTGCCATCCAGTTCCTAGCTAGCGGGAGCTACAATGAGCAGTTCTTC.

This chain uses TRBV30 with TRBJ1-3; tentatively, D is TRBD1 (5 bases). CDR1 GTSNPN and CDR2 SVGIG come from the germline V gene (reference sequence). V was pared by 2 bases and J by 0 bases, with 14 bases between. The CDR3 totals 16 residues. CDR3 loop: CAWSLRQTGSGNTIYF. CDR3 nucleotide sequence: TGTGCCTGGAGTTTAAGACAGACCGGCTCTGGAAACACCATATATTTT.